This T cell receptor (beta chain) was recorded in a study of T cells in Graves' hyperthyroidism and ophthalmopathy. The study, taken as a whole, reports: Model predictions of ophthalmopathy came a median approximately seven months before onset.

This clonotype was picked up many times. Its antigen is unknown. The TCR beta CDR3 regions underwent amplification using RNA transcripts as the source. HTBI primers were the set used in a first-round RT-PCR of the TCR CDR3. TCRdb analysed the multiplex PCR reads with MiXCR anew, one entry per CDR3 protein. The table includes about 400,000 distinct CDR3 sequences, roughly 13% detected once. CDR3 length equals 14 residues. The V gene lost 4 bases and the J gene lost 0 bases, with 9 bases spanning the gap. The authors deemed Graves' hyperthyroidism stable absent ophthalmopathy progression within 18 months. 9.5 to 10 ml fresh peripheral blood yielded the PBMCs.

This sequence originates from a woman under 30 with Graves' hyperthyroidism. The rearrangement links TRBV12-3 or TRBV12-4 to TRBJ1-1, with D possibly TRBD1 on 5 matching bases. Specimen: blood. The CDR3: CASSSGRMNTEAFF. In nucleotides, the CDR3 is TGTGCCAGCAGTTCGGGGCGGATGAACACTGAAGCTTTCTTT.